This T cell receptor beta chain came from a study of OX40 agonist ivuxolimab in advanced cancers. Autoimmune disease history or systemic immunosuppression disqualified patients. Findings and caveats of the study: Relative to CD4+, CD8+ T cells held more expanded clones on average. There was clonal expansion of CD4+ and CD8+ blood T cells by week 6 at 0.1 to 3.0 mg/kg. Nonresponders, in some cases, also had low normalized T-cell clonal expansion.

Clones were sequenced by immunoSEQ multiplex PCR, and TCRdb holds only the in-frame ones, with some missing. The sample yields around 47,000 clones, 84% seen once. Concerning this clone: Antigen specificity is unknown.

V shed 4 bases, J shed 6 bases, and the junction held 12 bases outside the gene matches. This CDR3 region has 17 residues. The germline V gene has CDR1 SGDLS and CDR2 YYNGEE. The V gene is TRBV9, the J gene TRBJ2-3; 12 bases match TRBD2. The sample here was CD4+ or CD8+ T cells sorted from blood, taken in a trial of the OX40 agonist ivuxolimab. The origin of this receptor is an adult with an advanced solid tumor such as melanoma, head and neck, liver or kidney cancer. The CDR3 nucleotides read TGTGCCAGCAGCTCCCCGAGACTAGCGGGAGTTACTGATACGCAGTATTTT. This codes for CASSSPRLAGVTDTQYF.